The present entry profiles one T cell receptor (beta chain) with its context. The data derive from a study of blood T cell repertoires in COVID-19. Study information: Both acute and convalescent COVID-19 samples were obtained from the United States, Italy and Spain. T cells, B-cell-depleted T cells, or PBMCs provided the cDNA or gDNA that served as material.

Original methodology: Reference gene primer amplification in the assay estimated nucleated cell counts. The assay was immunoSEQ multiplex PCR, and TCRdb's table has in-frame clones only and misses some. The DNA was the basis for D and trimming; V, J and clone size are from that table. The sample yields around 200,000 clones, roughly four fifths seen once. Sequencing was performed on peripheral blood. The sequence came from a man aged 45-60 years with active or convalescent COVID-19.

The CDR3 coding sequence is TGTGCCAGCAGGTCCCGGACGCGGGGGGACCTCGAGCTGTTTTTT. Translated: CASRSRTRGDLELFF. The chain joins TRBV3-1 (or the pseudogene TRBV3-2) to TRBJ2-2; 8 nucleotides match TRBD2. The germline V gene encodes CDR1 LGHDT and CDR2 YNNKEL (reference sequence). Trimming removed 6 bases from V and 11 bases from J; junction bases left unmatched: 14. CDR3 size: 15 residues.